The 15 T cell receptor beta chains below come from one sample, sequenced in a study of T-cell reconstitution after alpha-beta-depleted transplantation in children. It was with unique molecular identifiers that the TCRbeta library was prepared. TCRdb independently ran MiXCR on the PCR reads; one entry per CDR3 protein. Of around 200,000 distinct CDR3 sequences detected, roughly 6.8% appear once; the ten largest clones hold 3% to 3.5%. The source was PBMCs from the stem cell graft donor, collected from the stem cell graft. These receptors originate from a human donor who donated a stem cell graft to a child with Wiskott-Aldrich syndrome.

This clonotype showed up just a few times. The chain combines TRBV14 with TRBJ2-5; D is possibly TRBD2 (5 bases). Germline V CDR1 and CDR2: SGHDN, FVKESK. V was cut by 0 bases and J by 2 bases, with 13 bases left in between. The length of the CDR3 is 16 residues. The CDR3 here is CASSQEYGAVQETQYF. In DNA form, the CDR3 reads TGTGCCAGCAGCCAAGAGTATGGAGCGGTTCAAGAGACCCAGTACTTC.

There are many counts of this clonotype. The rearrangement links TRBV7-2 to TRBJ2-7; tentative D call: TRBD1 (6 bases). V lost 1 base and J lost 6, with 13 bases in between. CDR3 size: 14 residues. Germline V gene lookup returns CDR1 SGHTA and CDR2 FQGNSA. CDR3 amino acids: CASSLGGGSTEQYF. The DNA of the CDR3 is TGTGCCAGCAGCTTAGGAGGGGGAAGTACCGAGCAGTACTTC. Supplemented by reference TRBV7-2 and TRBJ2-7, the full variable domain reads GAGVSQSPSNKVTEKGKDVELRCDPISGHTALYWYRQSLGQGLEFLIYFQGNSAPDKSGLPSDRFSAERTGGSVSTLTIQRTQQEDSAVYLCASSLGGGSTEQYFGPGTRLTVT.

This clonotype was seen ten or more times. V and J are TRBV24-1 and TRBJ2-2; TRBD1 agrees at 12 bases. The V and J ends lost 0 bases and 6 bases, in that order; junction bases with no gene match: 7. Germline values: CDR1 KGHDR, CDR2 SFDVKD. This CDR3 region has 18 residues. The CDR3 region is CATSDLRGTGGKAGELFF. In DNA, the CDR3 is TGTGCCACCAGTGATTTGCGTGGGACAGGGGGCAAGGCCGGGGAGCTGTTTTTT.

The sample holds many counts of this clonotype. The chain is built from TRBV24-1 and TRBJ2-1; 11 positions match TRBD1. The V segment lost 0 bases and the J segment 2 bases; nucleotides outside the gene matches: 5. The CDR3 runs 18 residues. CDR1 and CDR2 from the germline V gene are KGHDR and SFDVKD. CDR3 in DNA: TGTGCCACCAGTGATTTGCGCTCGGGACAGGGGGCCTACAATGAGCAGTTCTTC. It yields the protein CATSDLRSGQGAYNEQFF.

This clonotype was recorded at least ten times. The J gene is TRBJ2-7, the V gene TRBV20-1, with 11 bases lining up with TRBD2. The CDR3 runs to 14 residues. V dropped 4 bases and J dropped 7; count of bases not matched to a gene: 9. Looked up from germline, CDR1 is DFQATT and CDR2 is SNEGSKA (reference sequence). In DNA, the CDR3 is TGCAGTGCTAAACTAGCGGGAGTTCCTAGAGAGCAGTACTTC. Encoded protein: CSAKLAGVPREQYF.

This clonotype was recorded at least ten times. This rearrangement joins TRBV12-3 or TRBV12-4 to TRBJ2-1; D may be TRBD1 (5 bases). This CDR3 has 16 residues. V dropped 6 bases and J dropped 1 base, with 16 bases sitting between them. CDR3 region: CASSKQRQISYNEQFF. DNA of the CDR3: TGTGCCAGCAGCAAACAACGACAGATATCCTACAATGAGCAGTTCTTC.

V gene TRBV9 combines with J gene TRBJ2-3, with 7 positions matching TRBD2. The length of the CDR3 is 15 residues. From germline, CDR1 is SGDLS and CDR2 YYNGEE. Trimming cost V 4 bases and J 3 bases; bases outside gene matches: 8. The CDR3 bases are TGTGCCAGCAGCCCAGGGAGGGAGTCGACAGATACGCAGTATTTT. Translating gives CASSPGRESTDTQYF.

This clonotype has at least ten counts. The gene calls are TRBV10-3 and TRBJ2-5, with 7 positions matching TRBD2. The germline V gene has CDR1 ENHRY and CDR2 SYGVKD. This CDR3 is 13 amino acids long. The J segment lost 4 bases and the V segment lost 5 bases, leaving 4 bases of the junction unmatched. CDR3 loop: CAISRLAGETQYF. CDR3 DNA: TGTGCCATCAGTCGACTAGCAGGAGAGACCCAGTACTTC.

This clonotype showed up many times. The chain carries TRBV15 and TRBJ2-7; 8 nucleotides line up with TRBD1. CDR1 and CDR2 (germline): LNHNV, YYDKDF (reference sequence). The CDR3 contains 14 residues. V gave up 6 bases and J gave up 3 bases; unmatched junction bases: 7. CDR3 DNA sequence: TGTGCCACCAGATCGACAGGGGACGACTACGAGCAGTACTTC. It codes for CATRSTGDDYEQYF.

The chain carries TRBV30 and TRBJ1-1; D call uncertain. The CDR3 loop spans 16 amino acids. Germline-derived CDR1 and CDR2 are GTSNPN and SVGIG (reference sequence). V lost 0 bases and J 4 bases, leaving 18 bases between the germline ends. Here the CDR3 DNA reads TGTGCCTGGAGTGTAAAAAGATTTGAGGATGGCACTGAAGCTTTCTTT. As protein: CAWSVKRFEDGTEAFF.

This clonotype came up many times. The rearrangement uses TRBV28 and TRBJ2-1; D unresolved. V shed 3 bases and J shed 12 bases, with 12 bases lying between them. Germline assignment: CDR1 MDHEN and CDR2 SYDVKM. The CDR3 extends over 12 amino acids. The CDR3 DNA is TGTGCCAGCAGTTTGGGGTGGGTGGTGCAGTTCTTC. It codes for CASSLGWVVQFF.

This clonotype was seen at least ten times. The CDR3 loop is CASSVGRNTEAFF. CDR3 nucleotides: TGTGCCAGCTCAGTGGGAAGGAACACTGAAGCTTTCTTT. The rearrangement joins TRBV18 to TRBJ1-1; D unresolved. Germline V gene sequence: CDR1 KGHSH, CDR2 LQKENI. V lost 5 bases and J lost 1, with 8 bases in between. The CDR3 consists of 13 residues.

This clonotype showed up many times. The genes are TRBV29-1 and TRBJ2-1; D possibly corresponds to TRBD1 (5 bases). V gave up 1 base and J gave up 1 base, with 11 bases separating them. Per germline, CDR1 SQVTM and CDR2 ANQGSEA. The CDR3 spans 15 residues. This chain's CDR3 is CSVEGGRESYNEQFF. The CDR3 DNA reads TGCAGCGTTGAAGGAGGCAGGGAATCCTACAATGAGCAGTTCTTC.

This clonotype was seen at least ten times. The CDR3 protein is CASSPGTGANQPQHF. In nucleotides, the CDR3 is TGTGCCAGCAGTCCTGGGACAGGTGCCAATCAGCCCCAGCATTTT. This chain joins TRBV12-3 or TRBV12-4 and TRBJ1-5; 8 bases match TRBD1. The V and J ends lost 5 bases and 3 bases, in that order; junction bases with no gene match: 6. This CDR3 comprises 15 residues.

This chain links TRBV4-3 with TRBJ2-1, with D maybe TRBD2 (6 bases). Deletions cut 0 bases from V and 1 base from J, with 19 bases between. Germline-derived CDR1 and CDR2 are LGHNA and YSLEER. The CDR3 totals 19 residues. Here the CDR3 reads CASSQESRDASSSYNEQFF. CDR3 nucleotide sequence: TGCGCCAGCAGCCAAGAATCGCGGGATGCCTCCAGTTCCTACAATGAGCAGTTCTTC.